This record covers a single T cell receptor (beta chain). Its antigen is undetermined. Unmatched junction bases numbered 10, after V lost 4 bases and J lost 2 bases. Per the germline V gene, CDR1 is LGHDT and CDR2 is YNNKEL (reference sequence). This CDR3 contains 16 residues. A sample-barcoded 5' primer and a J-beta primer mix were used in a second PCR of about 7 to 12 cycles. Each single sample gave us at least 3 million CDR3-containing paired-end reads. TCRdb ran MiXCR on the 5' RACE reads and lists one entry per CDR3 protein. The sample carries over 600,000 distinct CDR3 sequences, about half recorded once. The data were obtained in a study of blood T cells in healthy people across ages. Study-level findings and limits: With age, beta diversity per million T cells declined roughly linearly, significantly by 35 to 40. Possibly, changes in expanded clonotypes were confounded because donor CMV status was unknown.

The sequence was obtained from a man older than 75 in good health. The genes are TRBV3-1 and TRBJ2-5, with 7 bases matching TRBD2. The sequenced sample was blood. The CDR3 DNA reads TGTGCCAGCAGCCGGCAAACCGGGGGGAGACAAGAGACCCAGTACTTC. The encoded protein is CASSRQTGGRQETQYF.